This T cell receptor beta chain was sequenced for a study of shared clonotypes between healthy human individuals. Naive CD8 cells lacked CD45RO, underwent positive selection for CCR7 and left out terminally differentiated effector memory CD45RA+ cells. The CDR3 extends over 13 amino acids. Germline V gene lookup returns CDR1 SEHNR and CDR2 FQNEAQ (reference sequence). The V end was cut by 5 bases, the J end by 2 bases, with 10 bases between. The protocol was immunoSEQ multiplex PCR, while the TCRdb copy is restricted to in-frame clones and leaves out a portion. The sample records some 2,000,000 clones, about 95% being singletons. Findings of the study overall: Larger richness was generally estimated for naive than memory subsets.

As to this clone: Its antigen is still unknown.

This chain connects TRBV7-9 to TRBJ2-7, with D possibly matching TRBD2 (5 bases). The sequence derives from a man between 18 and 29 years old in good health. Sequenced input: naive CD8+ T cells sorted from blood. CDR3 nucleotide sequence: TGTGCCAGCAGCGCAGACTATGCCTACGAGCAGTACTTC. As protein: CASSADYAYEQYF.